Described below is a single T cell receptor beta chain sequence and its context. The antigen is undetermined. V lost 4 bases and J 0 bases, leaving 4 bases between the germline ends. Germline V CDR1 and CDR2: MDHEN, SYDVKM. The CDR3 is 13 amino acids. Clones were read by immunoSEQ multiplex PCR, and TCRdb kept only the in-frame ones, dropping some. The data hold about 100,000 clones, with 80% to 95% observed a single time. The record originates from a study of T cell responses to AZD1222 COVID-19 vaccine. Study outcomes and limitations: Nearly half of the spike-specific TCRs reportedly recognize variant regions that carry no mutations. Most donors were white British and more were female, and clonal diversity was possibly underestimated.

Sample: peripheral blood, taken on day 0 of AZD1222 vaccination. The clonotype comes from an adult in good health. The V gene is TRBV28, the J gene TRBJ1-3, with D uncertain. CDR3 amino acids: CASSSFSGNTIYF. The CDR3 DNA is TGTGCCAGCAGTTCCTTCTCTGGAAACACCATATATTTT.